This TCR beta chain originates from a study of cytomegalovirus exposure and HLA in healthy donors. Findings and limits, study-wide: In vitro checks showed that a few CMV-associated chains really do target CMV antigens.

With 60 Vbeta and 13 Jbeta primers, the PCR was carried out. Profiling relied on immunoSEQ multiplex PCR, and the TCRdb table lists in-frame clones only, not all of them. The sample includes some 150,000 clones, roughly 68% of them seen just once. Worth noting for this clone: The antigen remains unidentified.

Germline V gene data show CDR1 as SGHRS and CDR2 as YFSETQ. V lost 2 bases, J lost 8 bases, and 12 bases stayed unmatched. The length of the CDR3 is 15 residues. The sequence derives from a man aged 55-75 years in good health and CMV-seronegative. Sequencing was carried out using PBMCs. The chain couples TRBV5-1 to TRBJ1-2; 7 nucleotides align to TRBD1. The CDR3 coding sequence is TGCGCCAGCAGCTTCCTCCAAACAGGGGATTCCGGCTACACCTTC. Its protein is CASSFLQTGDSGYTF.